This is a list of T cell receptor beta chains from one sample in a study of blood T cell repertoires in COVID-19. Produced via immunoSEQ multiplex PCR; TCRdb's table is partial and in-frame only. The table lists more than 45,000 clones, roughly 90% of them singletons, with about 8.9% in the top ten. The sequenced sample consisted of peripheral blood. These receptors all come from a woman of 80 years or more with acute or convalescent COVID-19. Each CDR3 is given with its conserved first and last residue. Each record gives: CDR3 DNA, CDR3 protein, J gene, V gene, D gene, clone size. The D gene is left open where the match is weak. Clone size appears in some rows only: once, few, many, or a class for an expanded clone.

TGTGCCAGCAGCGGGCTTTGGGACGAGCAGTACTTC,CASSGLWDEQYF,TRBJ2-7,TRBV3-1/TRBV3-2,.,.
TGTGCCAGCAGAAGCGGGAGTACGGGAAATGAGCAGTTCTTC,CASRSGSTGNEQFF,TRBJ2-1,TRBV27,TRBD2,.
TGTGCCAGTAGTTTTCTCGGGACAGCGAGGAACACTGAAGCTTTCTTT,CASSFLGTARNTEAFF,TRBJ1-1,TRBV19,TRBD1,once
TGTGCCAGCAGTGAAGACGGGGGATTGACTGAAGCTTTCTTT,CASSEDGGLTEAFF,TRBJ1-1,TRBV6-1,.,.
TGTGCCAGCAGCCAAGGGCCGGGACAGGCGCACTTC,CASSQGPGQAHF,TRBJ2-7,TRBV3-1/TRBV3-2,TRBD1,once
TGTGCCAGTACCCACTCTCTAGCGGATACGCAGTATTTT,CASTHSLADTQYF,TRBJ2-3,TRBV19,.,.
TGCAGCGTTGTCTTCGGGGTCATGAACACTGAAGCTTTCTTT,CSVVFGVMNTEAFF,TRBJ1-1,TRBV29-1,.,.
TGTGCCAGCAGCTCGAGCGGGACAGGGGTAAAAGGCACGCAGTATTTT,CASSSSGTGVKGTQYF,TRBJ2-3,TRBV7-9,TRBD1,.
TGTGCCAGTAGTAAGGGGGGACAGGGCAGGGGCGAGCAGTACTTC,CASSKGGQGRGEQYF,TRBJ2-7,TRBV19,TRBD1,.
TGCGCCAGCAGCCAAACCGGACCGGGACTAGCGGGAGGGCACTACAATGAGCAGTTCTTC,CASSQTGPGLAGGHYNEQFF,TRBJ2-1,TRBV4-3,TRBD2,few
TGTGCCAGCAGCCGAATCCTAGCGGGAGGGTACAATGAGCAGTTCTTC,CASSRILAGGYNEQFF,TRBJ2-1,TRBV9,TRBD2,.
TGCGCCAGCAGCACGGGGACTAGCGGGAGTAATGAGCAGTTCTTC,CASSTGTSGSNEQFF,TRBJ2-1,TRBV5-1,TRBD2,.
TGTGCCAGCAGCGTTACTAGCGGGGCACTGGGCGAGCAGTACTTC,CASSVTSGALGEQYF,TRBJ2-7,TRBV9,TRBD2,.
TGTGCCAGCAGTTACGGGGCGGCCCAGCATTTT,CASSYGAAQHF,TRBJ1-5,TRBV6-6,.,.
TGTGCCAGCAGCAGGCAGGGGGCGCGAGGTCAGCCCCAGCATTTT,CASSRQGARGQPQHF,TRBJ1-5,TRBV5-6,TRBD1,.
TGTGCCAGCACCATGACAGGGGGCGGCTACACCTTC,CASTMTGGGYTF,TRBJ1-2,TRBV12-3/TRBV12-4,TRBD1,once
TGTGCCAGTAGTTCCCAACAGGGCACTCAGCCCCAGCATTTT,CASSSQQGTQPQHF,TRBJ1-5,TRBV19,.,.
TGTGCCAGCAGTTTCCTCGCTAGCGGGAATATCTACGAGCAGTACTTC,CASSFLASGNIYEQYF,TRBJ2-7,TRBV6-6,TRBD2,once
TGTGCCAGCAGCTTAGCGGGGACAGGGGATGGCTATGGCTACACCTTC,CASSLAGTGDGYGYTF,TRBJ1-2,TRBV7-9,TRBD1,.
TGTGCCAGCAGTATCAGGGAAAGAGTGCAGTATTTT,CASSIRERVQYF,TRBJ2-3,TRBV6-2/TRBV6-3,.,.
TGTGCCAGCAGGGACAATGGGGGGAGCTCTGGAAACACCATATATTTT,CASRDNGGSSGNTIYF,TRBJ1-3,TRBV6-6,.,.
TGCAGTGCTAGTTCCAGCGGGAGCTCTGGGGCCAACGTCCTGACTTTC,CSASSSGSSGANVLTF,TRBJ2-6,TRBV20-1,TRBD2,.
TGTGCCAGTTCCCTACTCCAACTCTACAATGAGCAGTTCTTC,CASSLLQLYNEQFF,TRBJ2-1,TRBV19,.,once
TGTGCCAGCAGCCAACAAACCCAGGGACAGGGGGATGGCTACACCTTC,CASSQQTQGQGDGYTF,TRBJ1-2,TRBV4-2,TRBD1,once
TGTGCCAGCAGCGCCCAAGAACAGGCCGGCGAGTTCTTC,CASSAQEQAGEFF,TRBJ2-1,TRBV6-5,.,.
TGTGCCAGCTCACCGCCTGAGGAGACCCAGTACTTC,CASSPPEETQYF,TRBJ2-5,TRBV18,.,.
TGTGCCAGTAGACCGGAGGACAGGTCGACCGGGGAGCTGTTTTTT,CASRPEDRSTGELFF,TRBJ2-2,TRBV19,TRBD1,.
TGTGCCAGCAGTCTGCAGGGTTACGAGCAGTACTTC,CASSLQGYEQYF,TRBJ2-7,TRBV12-3/TRBV12-4,.,.